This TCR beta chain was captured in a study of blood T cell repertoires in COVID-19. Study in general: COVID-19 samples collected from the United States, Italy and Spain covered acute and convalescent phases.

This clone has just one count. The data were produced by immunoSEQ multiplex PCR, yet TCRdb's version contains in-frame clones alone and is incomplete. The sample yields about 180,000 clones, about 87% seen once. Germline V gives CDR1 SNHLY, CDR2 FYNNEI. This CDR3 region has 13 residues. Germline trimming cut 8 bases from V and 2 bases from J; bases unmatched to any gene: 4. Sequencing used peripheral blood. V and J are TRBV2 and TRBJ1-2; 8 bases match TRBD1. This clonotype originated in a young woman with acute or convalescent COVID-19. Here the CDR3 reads CASSGQGNYGYTF. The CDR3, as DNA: TGTGCCAGCTCAGGACAGGGAAACTATGGCTACACCTTC.